These 27 T cell receptor beta chains were all obtained from the same sample, sequenced in a study of blood T cell repertoires in COVID-19. Clones were sequenced by immunoSEQ multiplex PCR, and TCRdb holds only the in-frame ones, with some missing. The sample has under 75,000 clones; roughly nine tenths are singletons. Sequencing input: peripheral blood. These TCRs come from a man over 45 with active COVID-19.

V and J are TRBV2 and TRBJ1-5; 9 nucleotides align to TRBD1. Germline values: CDR1 SNHLY, CDR2 FYNNEI. V was clipped by 5 bases and J by 7 bases; unmatched bases: 12. The CDR3 is made up of 16 amino acids. Here the CDR3 reads CASSPQPPGQGQPQHF. The CDR3 nucleotides read TGTGCCAGCAGTCCTCAGCCTCCGGGACAGGGACAGCCCCAGCATTTT.

The chain is built from TRBV5-4 and TRBJ1-2, with D possibly matching TRBD1 (6 bases). This CDR3 region has 16 residues. V gave up 4 bases and J gave up 7 bases, with 23 bases separating them. Per germline, CDR1 SGHNT and CDR2 YYREEE (reference sequence). CDR3 coding DNA: TGTGCCAGCAGCCCGTCGATCGGGGGGCGAGTAAGTGGCTACACCTTC. Translation gives CASSPSIGGRVSGYTF.

The chain is built from TRBV7-8 and TRBJ2-1, with 10 bases matching TRBD1. The junction had 7 bases not matched to a gene; V was cut back by 2 bases and J by 9 bases. The CDR3 has 15 amino acids. Looked up from germline, CDR1 is SGHVS and CDR2 is FQNEAQ. CDR3 loop: CASSLTGRDRGEQFF. Here the CDR3 DNA reads TGTGCCAGCAGCTTAACCGGTCGGGACAGGGGTGAGCAGTTCTTC.

The J gene is TRBJ1-6, the V gene TRBV5-1; 7 nucleotides align to TRBD1. Germline CDR1 reads SGHRS; CDR2 reads YFSETQ. The V and J ends lost 0 bases and 4 bases, in that order; junction bases with no gene match: 4. This CDR3 has 16 residues. This CDR3 is CASSLEGRGYNSPLHF. In nucleotides, the CDR3 is TGCGCCAGCAGCTTGGAGGGCAGGGGGTATAATTCACCCCTCCACTTT. Drawing the rest from reference TRBV5-1 and TRBJ1-6, the complete variable domain is KAGVTQTPRYLIKTRGQQVTLSCSPISGHRSVSWYQQTPGQGLQFLFEYFSETQRNKGNFPGRFSGRQFSNSRSEMNVSTLELGDSALYLCASSLEGRGYNSPLHFGNGTRLTVT.

The genes are TRBV18 and TRBJ1-2; 7 nucleotides line up with TRBD1. Trimming removed 4 bases from V and 3 bases from J; junction bases left unmatched: 2. The germline V gene encodes CDR1 KGHSH and CDR2 LQKENI. The CDR3 length is 13 residues. This CDR3 reads CASSQTGHYGYTF. In nucleotides, the CDR3 is TGTGCCAGCTCACAGACAGGGCACTATGGCTACACCTTC.

V usage is TRBV6-1 and J usage is TRBJ2-7; possibly TRBD2 for D (6 bases). CDR1 is MNHNS and CDR2 is SASEGT in the germline V gene. Deletions cut 1 base from V and 2 bases from J, with 12 bases between. The CDR3 is 15 amino acids. Written as DNA, the CDR3 is TGTGCCAGCAGTGAAGGGGCGGGACCGCCCTACGAGCAGTACTTC. Translating gives CASSEGAGPPYEQYF.

The rearrangement joins TRBV19 to TRBJ1-1; perhaps TRBD1 as D (6 bases). This CDR3 region has 13 residues. Trimming pared 0 bases from V and 5 bases from J, leaving 7 bases between. Germline CDR1 reads LNHDA; CDR2 reads SQIVND (reference sequence). CDR3 amino acids: CASSIDRGTEAFF. In nucleotides, the CDR3 is TGTGCCAGTAGTATAGACAGGGGAACTGAAGCTTTCTTT.

Only a few counts were recorded for this clone. The chain employs TRBV9 and TRBJ2-7, with 12 bases matching TRBD2. The CDR3 is 15 residues long. Unmatched junction bases numbered 5, after V lost 4 bases and J lost 3 bases. CDR1 is SGDLS, CDR2 YYNGEE, per germline. The CDR3 is CASSPAGLAGYEQYF. CDR3 DNA: TGTGCCAGCAGCCCGGCGGGACTAGCGGGCTACGAGCAGTACTTC.

The rearrangement joins TRBV5-4 to TRBJ2-5; 8 nucleotides align to TRBD2. In germline, CDR1 is SGHNT, CDR2 YYREEE (reference sequence). V was pared by 5 bases and J by 2 bases, with 5 bases of the junction left unmatched. The length of the CDR3 is 14 residues. CDR3 in amino acids: CASSPGGIQETQYF. The CDR3 coding sequence is TGTGCCAGCAGTCCGGGGGGGATTCAAGAGACCCAGTACTTC.

This chain links TRBV12-3 or TRBV12-4 with TRBJ2-7; tentative D call: TRBD2 (6 bases). V lost 5 bases, J lost 2 bases, and 10 bases lay in between. This CDR3 comprises 13 residues. The DNA for the CDR3 is TGTGCCAGCAGTCATAGCGGACCCTACGAGCAGTACTTC. Protein product: CASSHSGPYEQYF.

The chain employs TRBV5-1 and TRBJ2-3, with 7 bases aligning to TRBD1. With V trimmed by 4 bases and J by 3 bases, 5 bases remained unmatched. CDR1 and CDR2 (germline): SGHRS, YFSETQ. CDR3 size: 14 residues. In DNA form, the CDR3 reads TGCGCCAGCAGCCGAAGACAGGGTACAGATACGCAGTATTTT. Encoded protein: CASSRRQGTDTQYF.

The chain couples TRBV2 to TRBJ1-3; 7 nucleotides agree with TRBD1. CDR3 length: 15 amino acids. J was trimmed by 3 bases and V by 6 bases; bases with no gene match: 8. CDR1 is SNHLY and CDR2 is FYNNEI in the germline V gene. CDR3 bases: TGTGCCAGCAGCACAGGGGTGCCAGGTGGAAACACCATATATTTT. Residues: CASSTGVPGGNTIYF.

As regards this clone: A junction boundary mismatches the germline segment, possibly from a read error. The chain links TRBV5-1 to TRBJ2-7, with D perhaps matching TRBD1 (5 bases). This CDR3 has 11 amino acids. Germline CDR1 SGHRS, CDR2 YFSETQ. DNA of the CDR3: TGCGCCAGCAGCGTGTTGGCAGGGTTAAGCTTC. Its translation: CASSVLAGLSF.

The rearrangement joins TRBV2 to TRBJ1-2, with D maybe TRBD1 (5 bases). Germline CDR1 SNHLY, CDR2 FYNNEI. With 4 bases removed from V and 4 bases from J, the gap between germline ends came to 10 bases. The CDR3 extends over 13 amino acids. CDR3 in DNA: TGTGCCAGCAGTGCGGTGGGGCGCTATGGCTACACCTTC. This translates into CASSAVGRYGYTF.

For the CDR3, the DNA is TGTGCCAGCAGGCGGACAGGGGGCGCTGGATCACCCCTCCACTTT. Protein product: CASRRTGGAGSPLHF. The chain recombines TRBV6-6 with TRBJ1-6; 11 bases fit TRBD1. The V segment lost 6 bases and the J segment 10 bases; nucleotides outside the gene matches: 8. Germline CDR1 and CDR2: MNHNY and SVGAGI (reference sequence). This CDR3 is 15 amino acids long.

V and J are TRBV15 and TRBJ1-2; possible D gene TRBD1, 6 bases. With 2 bases removed from V and 8 bases from J, the gap between germline ends came to 12 bases. Germline CDR1 reads LNHNV; CDR2 reads YYDKDF (reference sequence). The CDR3 length is 13 residues. CDR3 loop: CATSRQQGGGYTF. The CDR3, as DNA: TGTGCCACCAGCAGACAACAGGGAGGGGGCTACACCTTC. The full variable domain, rest sourced from reference TRBV15 and TRBJ1-2, is DAMVIQNPRYQVTQFGKPVTLSCSQTLNHNVMYWYQQKSSQAPKLLFHYYDKDFNNEADTPDNFQSRRPNTSFCFLDIRSPGLGDTAMYLCATSRQQGGGYTFGSGTRLTVV.

The V call is TRBV29-1, the J call TRBJ2-4; no firm D call. The CDR3 contains 14 residues. Trimming took 3 bases from V and 3 from J, leaving 12 bases between them. CDR1 and CDR2 from the germline V gene are SQVTM and ANQGSEA. The CDR3 spells CSVDIGLGKNIQYF. As DNA, the CDR3 is TGCAGCGTTGATATCGGGTTAGGCAAAAACATTCAGTACTTC. The complete variable domain, with remaining parts taken from reference TRBV29-1 and TRBJ2-4, reads SAVISQKPSRDICQRGTSLTIQCQVDSQVTMMFWYRQQPGQSLTLIATANQGSEATYESGFVIDKFPISRPNLTFSTLTVSNMSPEDSSIYLCSVDIGLGKNIQYFGAGTRLSVL.

The chain links TRBV4-1 to TRBJ2-3; 15 nucleotides agree with TRBD2. The CDR3 has 18 amino acids. The V and J ends lost 4 bases and 2 bases, in that order; junction bases with no gene match: 7. Looked up from germline, CDR1 is MGHRA and CDR2 is YSYEKL. CDR3 sequence reads: CASSRRTSGGGPTDTQYF. The CDR3 coding sequence is TGCGCCAGCAGCCGTAGGACTAGCGGGGGGGGGCCCACAGATACGCAGTATTTT.

The rearrangement uses TRBV4-3 and TRBJ2-1, with a possible D match to TRBD2 (6 bases). Germline V gene lookup returns CDR1 LGHNA and CDR2 YSLEER. The V gene lost 1 base and the J gene lost 9 bases, with 16 bases spanning the gap. CDR3 size: 15 residues. The CDR3 region is CASSQVLFSGGEQFF. As DNA, the CDR3 is TGCGCCAGCAGCCAAGTTCTGTTTTCCGGGGGTGAGCAGTTCTTC.

This chain links TRBV16 with TRBJ1-2; no clear D. V dropped 4 bases and J dropped 6 bases, with 9 bases sitting between them. CDR3 length: 12 residues. Germline V gives CDR1 KGHSY, CDR2 FQNENV. The CDR3 DNA reads TGTGCCAGCAGCCCTTGGAGGGATGGCTACACCTTC. Amino acid sequence: CASSPWRDGYTF.

CDR3 in DNA: TGTGCCAGCAGCTCCACAGGATACGAGCAGTACTTC. This translates into CASSSTGYEQYF. The chain links TRBV5-6 to TRBJ2-7; maybe TRBD1 (5 bases). CDR3 length: 12 residues. From germline, CDR1 is SGHDT and CDR2 YYEEEE. V was clipped by 3 bases and J by 4 bases, with 8 bases between them. Filled out from reference TRBV5-6 and TRBJ2-7, the complete variable domain reads DAGVTQSPTHLIKTRGQQVTLRCSPKSGHDTVSWYQQALGQGPQFIFQYYEEEERQRGNFPDRFSGHQFPNYSSELNVNALLLGDSALYLCASSSTGYEQYFGPGTRLTVT.

J is TRBJ2-2 and V is TRBV7-9, with D perhaps matching TRBD1 (6 bases). The CDR3 has 16 residues. V lost 4 bases to trimming and J lost 5 bases, with 17 bases between them. Germline V CDR1 and CDR2: SEHNR, FQNEAQ (reference sequence). The chain's CDR3 is CASSSGNRVRTGELFF. The DNA of the CDR3 is TGTGCCAGCAGCTCCGGTAACAGGGTGCGGACCGGGGAGCTGTTTTTT.

The chain couples TRBV6-4 to TRBJ2-1; 11 bases match TRBD2. V lost 3 bases, J lost 6 bases, and 4 bases stayed unmatched. The germline V gene has CDR1 MRHNA and CDR2 SNTAGT. This CDR3 has 15 amino acids. The CDR3 here is CASSEGLAESNEQFF. CDR3 bases: TGTGCCAGCAGTGAGGGACTAGCGGAATCCAATGAGCAGTTCTTC.

In its sample, this clone was seen once. The rearrangement uses TRBV11-2 and TRBJ2-7; 7 bases line up with TRBD2. Germline CDR1 reads SGHAT; CDR2 reads FQNNGV. The V and J ends lost 4 bases and 13 bases, in that order; junction bases with no gene match: 13. This CDR3 region has 13 residues. CDR3 amino acids: CASSSITGTKGYF. The CDR3 DNA reads as TGTGCCAGCAGCTCGATAACCGGGACTAAGGGTTACTTC. The variable domain in full, with the rest retrieved from reference TRBV11-2 and TRBJ2-7, is EAGVAQSPRYKIIEKRQSVAFWCNPISGHATLYWYQQILGQGPKLLIQFQNNGVVDDSQLPKDRFSAERLKGVDSTLKIQPAKLEDSAVYLCASSSITGTKGYFGPGTRLTVT.

This chain connects TRBV30 to TRBJ1-4, with TRBD1 as a possible D gene (6 bases). Germline values: CDR1 GTSNPN, CDR2 SVGIG (reference sequence). This CDR3 has 14 amino acids. V shed 0 bases and J shed 10 bases, with 15 bases lying between them. CDR3 sequence (DNA): TGTGCCTGGAGTGTACGGGGGGGCAATCGAAAACTGTTTTTT. It encodes CAWSVRGGNRKLFF. The variable domain in full, completed from reference TRBV30 and TRBJ1-4, reads SQTIHQWPATLVQPVGSPLSLECTVEGTSNPNLYWYRQAAGRGLQLLFYSVGIGQISSEVPQNLSASRPQDRQFILSSKKLLLSDSGFYLCAWSVRGGNRKLFFGSGTQLSVL.

V and J are TRBV6-2 or TRBV6-3 and TRBJ1-1; TRBD1 might be the D (5 bases). Germline lookup yields CDR1 MNHEY and CDR2 SVGEGT. The CDR3 covers 14 residues. The V and J ends lost 4 bases and 5 bases respectively, with 14 bases between them. In DNA form, the CDR3 reads TGTGCCAGCAGTTGGACAAGCCCAGGGACTGAAGCTTTCTTT. Translation gives CASSWTSPGTEAFF.

The chain employs TRBV29-1 and TRBJ2-2; 7 positions agree with TRBD1. Unmatched junction bases numbered 5, after V lost 0 bases and J lost 4 bases. Germline V gene lookup returns CDR1 SQVTM and CDR2 ANQGSEA. The CDR3 is 15 residues long. The CDR3 DNA follows: TGCAGCGTTGAAGACCGGACAGGACGCACCGGGGAGCTGTTTTTT. The encoded protein is CSVEDRTGRTGELFF.